The TCR beta chain described here comes from a study of blood T cell repertoires in COVID-19. Study information: The United States, Italy and Spain supplied acute and convalescent COVID-19 samples. PBMCs, B-cell-depleted T cells, or T cells were the source of the cDNA or gDNA that made up the material.

The CDR3 sequence is 15 residues long. With 2 bases clipped from V and 7 bases from J, the junction kept 4 bases outside the gene matches. CDR1 and CDR2 (germline): MGHRA, YSYEKL. In the study's own analysis: Amplifying reference gene primers gave estimates of nucleated cell counts. Libraries were prepared by immunoSEQ multiplex PCR; TCRdb keeps only in-frame clonotypes and omits some of them. V and J calls and clone size are those listed in that table; D and trimming were worked out from the DNA. Here the sample spans more than 95,000 clones, roughly 80% being singletons. The V gene is TRBV4-1, the J gene TRBJ2-7; 14 bases align to TRBD2. The source of this sequence is an elderly woman with active or convalescent COVID-19. Material for sequencing was peripheral blood. The CDR3 protein is CASSQRLAGGREQYF. CDR3 in DNA: TGCGCCAGCAGCCAAAGACTAGCGGGGGGGAGAGAGCAGTACTTC.